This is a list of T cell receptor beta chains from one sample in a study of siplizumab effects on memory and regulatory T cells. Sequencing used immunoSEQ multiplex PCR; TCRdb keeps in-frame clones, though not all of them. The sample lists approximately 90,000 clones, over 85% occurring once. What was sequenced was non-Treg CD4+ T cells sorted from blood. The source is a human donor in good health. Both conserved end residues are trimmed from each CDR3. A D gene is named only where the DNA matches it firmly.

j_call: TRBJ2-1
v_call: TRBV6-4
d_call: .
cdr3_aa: ASSTTHGGNEQF

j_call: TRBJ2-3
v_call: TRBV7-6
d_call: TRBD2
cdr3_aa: ASSLIAGGNTQY

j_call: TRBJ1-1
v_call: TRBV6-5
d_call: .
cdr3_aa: ASSYSGGVNTEAF

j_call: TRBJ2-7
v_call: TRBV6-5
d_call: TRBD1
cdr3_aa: ASSGTGSYEQY

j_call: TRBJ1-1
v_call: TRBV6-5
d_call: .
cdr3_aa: ASSPQWNTEAF

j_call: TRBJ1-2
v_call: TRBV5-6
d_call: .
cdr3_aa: ASSFGQGSGYT

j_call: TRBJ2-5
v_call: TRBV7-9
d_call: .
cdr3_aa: ASSRYLGGEETQY

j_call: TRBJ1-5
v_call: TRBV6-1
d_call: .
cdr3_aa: ASSEALGRLNQPQH

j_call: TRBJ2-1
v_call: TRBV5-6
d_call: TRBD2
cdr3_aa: ASSRRVRLAGAHYEQF

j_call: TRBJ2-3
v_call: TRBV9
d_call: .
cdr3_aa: ASSAAGHTDTQY

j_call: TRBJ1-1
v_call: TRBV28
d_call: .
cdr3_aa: ASSPLRQLSTEAF

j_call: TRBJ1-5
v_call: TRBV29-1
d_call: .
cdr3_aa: SVQTGSNQPQH

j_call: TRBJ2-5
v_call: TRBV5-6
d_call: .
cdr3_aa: ASSLYGRETQY

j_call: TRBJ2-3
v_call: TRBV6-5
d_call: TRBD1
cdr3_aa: ASSTGQTNTQY

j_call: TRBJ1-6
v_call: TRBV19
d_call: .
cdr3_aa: ASSIVAADNSPLH

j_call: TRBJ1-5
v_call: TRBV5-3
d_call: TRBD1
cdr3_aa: ARSRQGSQPQH

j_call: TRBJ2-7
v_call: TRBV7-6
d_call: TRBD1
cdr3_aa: ASSFDRASYEQY

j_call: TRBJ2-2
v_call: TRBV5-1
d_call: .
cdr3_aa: ASSLGVTGELF

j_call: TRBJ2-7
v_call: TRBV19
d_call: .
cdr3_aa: ASSIGSYEQY

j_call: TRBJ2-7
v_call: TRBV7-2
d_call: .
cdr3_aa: ASRKGDHEQY

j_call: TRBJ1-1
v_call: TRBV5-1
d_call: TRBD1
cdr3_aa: ASSLGSAPGQGLGEAF

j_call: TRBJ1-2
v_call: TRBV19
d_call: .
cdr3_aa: ASTTDYGYT

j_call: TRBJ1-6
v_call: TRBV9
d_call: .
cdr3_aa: ASKRDTGYSPLH

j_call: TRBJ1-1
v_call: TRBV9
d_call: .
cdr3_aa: ASSVKGANTEAF

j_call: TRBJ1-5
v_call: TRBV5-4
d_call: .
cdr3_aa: ASSLERNQPQH

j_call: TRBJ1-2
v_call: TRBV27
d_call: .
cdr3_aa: ASSFHGRDGKGYGYT

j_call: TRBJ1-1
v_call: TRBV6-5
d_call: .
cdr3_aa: ASSQGNTEAF

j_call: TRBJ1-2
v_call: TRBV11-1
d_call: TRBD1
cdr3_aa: ASSRDRGDYGYT

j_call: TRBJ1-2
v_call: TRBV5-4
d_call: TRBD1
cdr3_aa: ASTKLDRDRYGYT

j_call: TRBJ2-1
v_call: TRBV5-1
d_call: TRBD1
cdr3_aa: ASSGGQGPREQF

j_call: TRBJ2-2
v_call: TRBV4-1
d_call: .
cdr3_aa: VSSQTTGSNTGELF

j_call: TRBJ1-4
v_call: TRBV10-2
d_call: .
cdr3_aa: ASSDNAATNEKLF

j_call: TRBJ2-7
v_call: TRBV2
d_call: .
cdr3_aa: ASSLAGRYEQY

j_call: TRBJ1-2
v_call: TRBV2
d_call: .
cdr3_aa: ASSAADAGYT

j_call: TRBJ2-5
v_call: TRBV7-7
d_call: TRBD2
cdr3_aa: ASSVQREAETQY

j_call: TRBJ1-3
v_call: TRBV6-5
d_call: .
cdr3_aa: ACQRQAGNTIY

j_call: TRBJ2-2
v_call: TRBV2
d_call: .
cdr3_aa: ASSDTEPNTGELF

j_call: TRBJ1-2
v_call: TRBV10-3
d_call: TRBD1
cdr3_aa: ATRTGEAVLYGYT

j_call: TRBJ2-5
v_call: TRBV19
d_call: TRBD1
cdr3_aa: ASKQGSAETQY

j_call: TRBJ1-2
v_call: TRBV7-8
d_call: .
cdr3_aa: ASSLAHRNYGYT

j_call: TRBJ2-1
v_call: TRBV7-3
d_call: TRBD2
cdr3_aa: ASSLSTSAQRIGEQF

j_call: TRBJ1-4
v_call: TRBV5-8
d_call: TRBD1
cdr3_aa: ASSSGTGVVTNEKLF

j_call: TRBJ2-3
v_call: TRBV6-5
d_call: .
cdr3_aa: ASSYGGATDTQY

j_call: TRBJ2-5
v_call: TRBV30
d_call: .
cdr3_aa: AWAGRNQETQY

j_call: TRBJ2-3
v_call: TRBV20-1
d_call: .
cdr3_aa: SARVPDTQY

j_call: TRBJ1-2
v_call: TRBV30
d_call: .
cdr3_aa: AWSVLPRGYGYT

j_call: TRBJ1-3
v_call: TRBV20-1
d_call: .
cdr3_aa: SARDRNTIY

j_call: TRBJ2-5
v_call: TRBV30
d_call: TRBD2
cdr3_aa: AWSVTSGGLETQY

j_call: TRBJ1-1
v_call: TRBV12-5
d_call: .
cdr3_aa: ASGLVRGGDNTEAF

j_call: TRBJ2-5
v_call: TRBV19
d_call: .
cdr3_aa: ASSIAGRGETQY

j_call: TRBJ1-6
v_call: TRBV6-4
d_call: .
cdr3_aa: ASRAKGGSPLH

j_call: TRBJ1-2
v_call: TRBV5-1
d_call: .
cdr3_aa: ASSLALGVAPYGYT

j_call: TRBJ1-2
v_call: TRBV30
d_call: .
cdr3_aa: AWSVAGGLGYT

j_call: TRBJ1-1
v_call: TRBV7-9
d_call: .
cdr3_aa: ASSPGKRAF

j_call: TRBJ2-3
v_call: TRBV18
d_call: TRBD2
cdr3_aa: ASSRGLAESTDTQY

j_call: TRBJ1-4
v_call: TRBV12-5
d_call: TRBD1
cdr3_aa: ASGAQGAGEKLF

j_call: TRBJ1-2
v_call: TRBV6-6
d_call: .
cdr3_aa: ASSPRGVDGYT

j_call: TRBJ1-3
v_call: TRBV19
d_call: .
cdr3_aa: ASSTLGASSGNTIY

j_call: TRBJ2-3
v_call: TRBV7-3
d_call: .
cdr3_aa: ASSPQRDTDTQY

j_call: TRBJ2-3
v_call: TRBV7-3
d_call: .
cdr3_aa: ASSLSGGAADTQY